This note documents a single TCR beta chain sequence. What it binds is not known. The data were taken from a study of graft-versus-host responses after intestinal transplantation. Study-wide background: Recipients got multivisceral, liver-intestinal, or isolated intestinal transplants. Overall study results and limits: Recipient-marrow GvH clones were detected, some having first appeared in ileum or blood. When patients had graft-donor T cell macrochimerism, their allografts held high graft-versus-host to host-versus-graft clonal ratios.

Sequencing used immunoSEQ multiplex PCR; TCRdb keeps in-frame clones, though not all of them. The table lists some 26,000 clones, 94% of them singletons. This CDR3 is 17 amino acids long. Germline-derived CDR1 and CDR2 are LNHDA and SQIVND (reference sequence). V trimming: 1 base; J trimming: 0 bases; junction bases outside the gene matches: 6. Sequences were derived from PBMCs, sampled 156 days after intestinal transplant. This chain links TRBV19 with TRBJ2-1; 7 bases map to TRBD2. This receptor was identified in a human patient who received an intestinal transplant, so some T cells may come from the graft donor. The CDR3 spells CASSIVVGGSSYNEQFF. The CDR3 nucleotides are TGTGCCAGTAGTATAGTCGTCGGGGGGAGCTCCTACAATGAGCAGTTCTTC. The entire variable domain, with the rest obtained from reference TRBV19 and TRBJ2-1, is as follows: DGGITQSPKYLFRKEGQNVTLSCEQNLNHDAMYWYRQDPGQGLRLIYYSQIVNDFQKGDIAEGYSVSREKKESFPLTVTSAQKNPTAFYLCASSIVVGGSSYNEQFFGPGTRLTVL.